The 25 T cell receptor beta chains below come from one sample, sequenced in a study of chemoradiotherapy in HPV16-positive cancers. Sequencing used immunoSEQ multiplex PCR; TCRdb keeps in-frame clones, though not all of them. The table has around 300 clones, 82% seen once. Sequenced here: tumor tissue, sampled from a patient who underwent chemoradiotherapy. The receptors were sampled from a human donor with HPV-associated anogenital cancer.

The chain joins TRBV7-2 to TRBJ2-6, with TRBD2 matching over 10 bases. The CDR3 sequence is 16 residues long. CDR1 and CDR2 from the germline V gene are SGHTA and FQGNSA. V dropped 5 bases and J dropped 0; count of bases not matched to a gene: 1. The CDR3 DNA sequence: TGTGCCAGCAGCCCTAGCGGGGGCTCTGGGGCCAACGTCCTGACTTTC. Protein: CASSPSGGSGANVLTF.

The rearrangement joins TRBV29-1 to TRBJ2-7, with D unclear. Germline V gene lookup returns CDR1 SQVTM and CDR2 ANQGSEA. The CDR3 covers 13 residues. V lost 4 bases and J lost 0, with 10 bases in between. The CDR3 bases are TGCAGCGTTGTCACATCTTTCTCCTACGAGCAGTACTTC. Translating it yields CSVVTSFSYEQYF.

The chain recombines TRBV5-1 with TRBJ2-3; D is possibly TRBD1 (5 bases). Per the germline V gene, CDR1 is SGHRS and CDR2 is YFSETQ. Trimming took off 4 bases at V and 0 bases at J, with 9 bases between the two ends. This CDR3 spans 14 amino acids. The CDR3 region has the DNA TGCGCCAGCAGCGGGGCCCAGAGCACAGATACGCAGTATTTT. The encoded protein is CASSGAQSTDTQYF. Based on the CDR3 plus reference TRBV5-1 and TRBJ2-3, the full variable domain is KAGVTQTPRYLIKTRGQQVTLSCSPISGHRSVSWYQQTPGQGLQFLFEYFSETQRNKGNFPGRFSGRQFSNSRSEMNVSTLELGDSALYLCASSGAQSTDTQYFGPGTRLTVL.

V gene TRBV5-1 combines with J gene TRBJ1-1; TRBD1 might be the D (5 bases). The V gene's germline CDR1 is SGHRS and CDR2 YFSETQ. This CDR3 has 15 amino acids. V was clipped by 4 bases and J by 1 base, with 14 bases between them. The DNA of the CDR3 is TGCGCCAGCAGCCCCACCTTAGGACAGAACACTGAAGCTTTCTTT. Amino acid sequence: CASSPTLGQNTEAFF.

This chain joins TRBV27 and TRBJ2-5; D is possibly TRBD1 (5 bases). CDR1 and CDR2 (germline): MNHEY, SMNVEV (reference sequence). There are 13 residues in the CDR3. V was shortened by 5 bases and J by 5 bases, with 12 bases between the two germline ends. The CDR3 spells CASSPDIDETQYF. CDR3 coding DNA: TGTGCCAGCAGTCCGGACATTGACGAGACCCAGTACTTC.

The V call is TRBV6-4, the J call TRBJ1-6, with D perhaps matching TRBD1 (5 bases). Trimming left V 3 bases short and J 5 bases short, with 11 bases between. Looked up from germline, CDR1 is MRHNA and CDR2 is SNTAGT. The CDR3 covers 15 residues. CDR3 sequence: CASSEAQGNNSPLHF. The CDR3 nucleotides read TGTGCCAGCAGTGAGGCCCAGGGAAATAATTCACCCCTCCACTTT.

V and J are TRBV5-4 and TRBJ2-1; D gene unclear. Per germline, CDR1 SGHNT and CDR2 YYREEE (reference sequence). The germline V and J ends were trimmed by 0 bases and 10 bases, with 20 bases remaining between them. The CDR3 covers 16 residues. The DNA of the CDR3 is TGTGCCAGCAGCTTGGCCTGGGTCGGTACGGGCGTGGAGCAGTTCTTC. Protein: CASSLAWVGTGVEQFF.

This clone was recorded once. The chain joins TRBV23-1 to TRBJ1-5; TRBD1 is a possible D gene (5 bases). TRBV23-1 is annotated as an ORF whose role is uncertain. The CDR3 runs 17 residues. V lost 4 bases and J 6 bases, leaving 22 bases between the germline ends. CDR3 nucleotides: TGCGCCAGCAGTCCGGGGCCGGGACGGGGACCGGGTCAGCCCCAGCATTTT. Its translation is CASSPGPGRGPGQPQHF.

Only a few counts were recorded for this clone. The chain combines TRBV6-5 with TRBJ2-1; D unresolved. This CDR3 comprises 13 residues. The germline V and J ends were trimmed by 0 bases and 8 bases, with 8 bases remaining between them. CDR1 is MNHEY and CDR2 is SVGAGI in the germline V gene. This chain's CDR3 is CASSYSGSDEQFF. CDR3 nucleotides: TGTGCCAGCAGTTACTCAGGGTCCGATGAGCAGTTCTTC.

This clone was seen once. This chain uses TRBV7-2 with TRBJ1-2; TRBD1 matches at 7 bases. CDR1 is SGHTA, CDR2 FQGNSA, per germline. The CDR3 is 13 amino acids. Trimming removed 7 bases from V and 5 bases from J; junction bases left unmatched: 7. The CDR3 region is CASTRQGGYGYTF. CDR3 bases: TGTGCCAGCACCCGACAGGGTGGTTATGGCTACACCTTC.

V and J are TRBV6-1 and TRBJ2-5; a weak D match, TRBD2 (6 bases). The CDR3 is 14 amino acids. V was shortened by 4 bases and J by 1 base, with 10 bases between the two germline ends. CDR1 and CDR2 (germline): MNHNS, SASEGT. The CDR3 DNA reads TGTGCCAGCAGTGGCTGGGGGGTCCAAGAGACCCAGTACTTC. Protein: CASSGWGVQETQYF.

This chain connects TRBV4-3 to TRBJ1-5; D remains unclear. The CDR3 extends over 15 amino acids. Germline V gene data show CDR1 as LGHNA and CDR2 as YSLEER. Trimming left V 1 base short and J 7 bases short, with 14 bases between. The CDR3 region is CASSQGPEVRQPQHF. CDR3 bases: TGCGCCAGCAGCCAAGGTCCGGAGGTACGGCAGCCCCAGCATTTT.

This chain joins TRBV10-1 and TRBJ1-2; D is unclear. The CDR3 has 11 residues. Germline loops: CDR1 WNHNN, CDR2 SYGVQD (reference sequence). In DNA, the CDR3 is TGCGCATCGCGAAAGACCTATGGCTACACCTTC. It encodes CASRKTYGYTF.

This clone has a single count. This chain uses TRBV6-4 with TRBJ2-3, with unresolved D. V was clipped by 3 bases and J by 1 base, with 11 bases between them. The CDR3 length is 15 residues. In germline, CDR1 is MRHNA, CDR2 SNTAGT. The CDR3 region is CASSERGEGTDTQYF. DNA for the CDR3: TGTGCCAGCAGTGAACGTGGGGAAGGCACAGATACGCAGTATTTT.

This chain links TRBV19 with TRBJ1-1; 8 bases are a match to TRBD1. CDR3 length equals 14 residues. The J segment lost 4 bases and the V segment lost 3 bases, leaving 4 bases of the junction unmatched. Per germline, CDR1 LNHDA and CDR2 SQIVND (reference sequence). Here the CDR3 reads CASSMGRGRTEAFF. CDR3 bases: TGTGCCAGTAGTATGGGCAGGGGGCGCACTGAAGCTTTCTTT.

This chain connects TRBV5-6 to TRBJ1-2; D gene uncertain. CDR3 length: 15 residues. Trimming removed 0 bases from V and 2 bases from J, with 11 bases in between. Germline V gene data show CDR1 as SGHDT and CDR2 as YYEEEE. DNA for the CDR3: TGTGCCAGCAGCTTGGCAAGTACGCCAAACTATGGCTACACCTTC. Protein sequence: CASSLASTPNYGYTF.

The chain carries TRBV19 and TRBJ2-3; D possibly corresponds to TRBD1 (7 bases). This CDR3 has 15 residues. Deletions cut 2 bases from V and 3 bases from J, with 12 bases between. Per germline, CDR1 LNHDA and CDR2 SQIVND (reference sequence). Here the CDR3 reads CASSIWAGGTDTQYF. CDR3 DNA sequence: TGTGCCAGTAGTATATGGGCAGGGGGGACAGATACGCAGTATTTT.

The CDR3 coding sequence is TGTGCCAGCAGCTTGGCTGAAGGGATCAGAGAGACCCAGTACTTC. Protein product: CASSLAEGIRETQYF. The chain recombines TRBV5-6 with TRBJ2-5, with D unclear. This CDR3 spans 15 amino acids. Trimming left V 0 bases short and J 4 bases short, with 13 bases between. The germline gives CDR1 SGHDT, CDR2 YYEEEE.

This clone was detected only a few times. The chain has TRBV5-1 and TRBJ1-4; 9 nucleotides align to TRBD1. V lost 4 bases and J lost 5; bases outside the gene matches: 9. The CDR3 length is 16 residues. The germline CDR1 and CDR2 sequences are SGHRS and YFSETQ. The CDR3 region has the DNA TGCGCCAGCAGCGTAGGGGGGACAGGGAGAAATGAAAAACTGTTTTTT. This codes for CASSVGGTGRNEKLFF.

The rearrangement links TRBV5-4 to TRBJ2-3, with 10 bases identical to TRBD2. Germline-derived CDR1 and CDR2 are SGHNT and YYREEE (reference sequence). This CDR3 spans 15 amino acids. With 2 bases clipped from V and 2 bases from J, the junction kept 2 bases outside the gene matches. DNA of the CDR3: TGTGCCAGCAGCTTAGCGGGGGGGTTCACAGATACGCAGTATTTT. Its translation is CASSLAGGFTDTQYF.

The gene calls are TRBV6-4 and TRBJ2-1, with 11 nucleotides matching TRBD2. Unmatched junction bases numbered 1, after V lost 0 bases and J lost 6 bases. The germline gives CDR1 MRHNA, CDR2 SNTAGT. The CDR3 loop spans 15 amino acids. The CDR3, as DNA: TGTGCCAGCAGTGACTCTAGCGGGGGGGCCAATGAGCAGTTCTTC. Translated, it gives CASSDSSGGANEQFF.

V and J are TRBV6-5 and TRBJ2-1; 9 positions match TRBD2. The V segment lost 6 bases and the J segment 5 bases; nucleotides outside the gene matches: 8. The CDR3 loop spans 15 amino acids. Per germline, CDR1 MNHEY and CDR2 SVGAGI. The CDR3 here is CASSRRTSVNNEQFF. CDR3 bases: TGTGCCAGCAGCCGTCGGACTAGCGTCAACAATGAGCAGTTCTTC.

The genes are TRBV6-1 and TRBJ1-1; 8 bases match TRBD1. Germline V gives CDR1 MNHNS, CDR2 SASEGT. V lost 2 bases, J lost 5 bases, and 4 bases stayed unmatched. This CDR3 is 14 amino acids long. Written as DNA, the CDR3 is TGTGCCAGCAGTGAATCAGGGGGCAGGACTGAAGCTTTCTTT. It encodes CASSESGGRTEAFF.

This sequence joins TRBV10-2 and TRBJ2-5; perhaps D is TRBD1 or TRBD2 (7 bases each). The J call may be faulty, since TRBJ2-7 better matches the DNA end. CDR3 length: 13 amino acids. Germline V CDR1 and CDR2: WSHSY, SAAADI. The CDR3 protein is CASSTQGGHEQYF. Here the CDR3 DNA reads TGCGCCAGCAGTACTCAGGGGGGGCACGAGCAGTACTTC.

The rearrangement uses TRBV2 and TRBJ1-5, with TRBD1 as a possible D gene (5 bases). The germline V and J ends were trimmed by 6 bases and 7 bases, with 25 bases remaining between them. The CDR3 length is 17 residues. Looked up from germline, CDR1 is SNHLY and CDR2 is FYNNEI. For the CDR3, the DNA is TGTGCCAGCAGAGCTACGGTACCAGGGACCGAAGGGCAGCCCCAGCATTTT. This sequence encodes CASRATVPGTEGQPQHF.